The present entry profiles one TCR beta chain with its context. Antigen specificity is unknown. Deletions cut 0 bases from V and 8 bases from J, with 19 bases between. The CDR3 runs to 16 residues. CDR1 is MNHEY, CDR2 SVGAGI, per germline. The data derive from a study of T cell responses to AZD1222 COVID-19 vaccine. Broader study findings: Donors, mostly white British, included more females; clonal diversity was possibly underestimated. Repertoire sampling occurred only after the peak T cell response.

Assay used: immunoSEQ multiplex PCR; TCRdb lists only in-frame clones, some missing. The sample lists about 180,000 clones; more than 75% were seen once. The chain links TRBV6-5 to TRBJ1-2; tentatively, D is TRBD1 (6 bases). This sequence was found in an adult who received the AZD1222 COVID-19 vaccine. The material sequenced was peripheral blood, taken 28 days after the second AZD1222 dose. The CDR3 DNA reads as TGTGCCAGCAGTTACTCTCGGGGGGCCCCCCTGAGGGGCTACACCTTC. Translated, it gives CASSYSRGAPLRGYTF.